This TCR beta chain is from a study of cytomegalovirus exposure and HLA in healthy donors. The study's findings and limits: The listing of approximately 160 TCR beta chains classed them as cytomegalovirus-associated. Analyses of presence and absence presupposed an approximately uniform sequencing depth across donors.

PCR involved 60 Vbeta and 13 Jbeta primers. Method: immunoSEQ multiplex PCR; TCRdb's copy keeps in-frame clones and lacks some. The table has some 88,000 clones, approximately 71% seen once. Points on this clone: Its specificity is unknown.

V was pared by 0 bases and J by 6 bases, with 12 bases between. The CDR3 length is 15 residues. Germline V gene lookup returns CDR1 LGHNA and CDR2 YNFKEQ. The chain joins TRBV4-2 to TRBJ2-1; a weak D match, TRBD1 (6 bases). The sample taken for sequencing was PBMCs. The receptor was isolated from a woman aged 18-29 years in good health and CMV-seropositive. CDR3 region: CASSQDLGQSNEQFF. The CDR3 DNA follows: TGTGCCAGCAGCCAAGATTTAGGACAGTCCAATGAGCAGTTCTTC.